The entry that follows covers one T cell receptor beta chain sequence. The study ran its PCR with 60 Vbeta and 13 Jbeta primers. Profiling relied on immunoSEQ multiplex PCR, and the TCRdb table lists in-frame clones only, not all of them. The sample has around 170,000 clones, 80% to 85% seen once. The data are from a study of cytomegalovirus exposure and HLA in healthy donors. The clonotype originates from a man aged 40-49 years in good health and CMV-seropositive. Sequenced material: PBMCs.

As DNA, the CDR3 is TGTGCCAGCAGTGGAGGTTGGGGGGACTACAATGAGCAGTTCTTC. Translating gives CASSGGWGDYNEQFF. The chain carries TRBV28 and TRBJ2-1; maybe TRBD2 (6 bases). Trimming left V 5 bases short and J 3 bases short, with 14 bases between. This CDR3 has 15 amino acids. CDR1 and CDR2 (germline): MDHEN, SYDVKM.